This T cell receptor beta chain is from a study of immune cell composition in non-small cell lung cancer. Looking at the study overall: Lung adenocarcinoma or squamous carcinoma made up most tumours. Study-level results: Tumour TCR-beta clonality was not significantly tied to smoking pack-years.

Frozen unsorted single-cell suspensions supplied the genomic DNA. Turning to this clone: Its antigen is still unknown.

Some clones are missing from TCRdb's copy, which holds only in-frame ones; the method was immunoSEQ multiplex PCR. The sample has about 13,000 clones, approximately 70% seen once. The CDR3 covers 16 residues. Trimming left V 4 bases short and J 3 bases short, with 18 bases between. Germline CDR1 reads SGHNT; CDR2 reads YYREEE (reference sequence). The sequencing sample was made of lung tumor tissue. The chain joins TRBV5-4 to TRBJ2-3, with D tentatively TRBD1 (6 bases). The receptor's source is a human donor with non-small cell lung cancer. The CDR3 DNA is TGTGCCAGCAGCGCACACAGGGAAGTGGGGACAGATACGCAGTATTTT. Translated: CASSAHREVGTDTQYF.